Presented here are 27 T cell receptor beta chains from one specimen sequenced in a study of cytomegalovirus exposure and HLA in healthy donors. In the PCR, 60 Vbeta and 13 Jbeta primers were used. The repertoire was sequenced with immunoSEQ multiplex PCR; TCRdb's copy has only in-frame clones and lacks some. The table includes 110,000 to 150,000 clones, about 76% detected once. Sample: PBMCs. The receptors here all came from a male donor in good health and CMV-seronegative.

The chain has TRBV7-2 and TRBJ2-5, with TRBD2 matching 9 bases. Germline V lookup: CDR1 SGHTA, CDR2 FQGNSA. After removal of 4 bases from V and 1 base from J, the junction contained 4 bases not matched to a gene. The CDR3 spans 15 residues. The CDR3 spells CASSWGLASQETQYF. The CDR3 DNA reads TGTGCCAGCAGCTGGGGACTAGCTAGCCAAGAGACCCAGTACTTC.

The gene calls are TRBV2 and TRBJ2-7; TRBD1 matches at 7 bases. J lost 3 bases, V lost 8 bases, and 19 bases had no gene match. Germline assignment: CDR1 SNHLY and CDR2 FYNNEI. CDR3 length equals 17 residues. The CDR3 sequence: CASRRTGPGKSIYEQYF. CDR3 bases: TGTGCCAGCCGTCGGACAGGACCGGGCAAATCAATCTACGAGCAGTACTTC.

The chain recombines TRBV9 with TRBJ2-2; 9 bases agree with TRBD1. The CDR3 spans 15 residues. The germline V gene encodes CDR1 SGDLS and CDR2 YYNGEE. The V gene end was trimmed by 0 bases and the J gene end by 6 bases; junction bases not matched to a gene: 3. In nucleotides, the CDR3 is TGTGCCAGCAGCGTAGTGGGACAGGGTGCCGGGGAGCTGTTTTTT. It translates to CASSVVGQGAGELFF.

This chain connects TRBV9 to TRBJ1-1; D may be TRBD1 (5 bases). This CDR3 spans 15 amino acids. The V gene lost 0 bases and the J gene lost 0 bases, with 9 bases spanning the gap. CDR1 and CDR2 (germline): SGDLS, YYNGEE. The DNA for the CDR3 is TGTGCCAGCAGCGTAGATCAGGGATTGAACACTGAAGCTTTCTTT. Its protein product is CASSVDQGLNTEAFF. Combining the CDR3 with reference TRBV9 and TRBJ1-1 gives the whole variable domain DSGVTQTPKHLITATGQRVTLRCSPRSGDLSVYWYQQSLDQGLQFLIQYYNGEERAKGNILERFSAQQFPDLHSELNLSSLELGDSALYFCASSVDQGLNTEAFFGQGTRLTVV.

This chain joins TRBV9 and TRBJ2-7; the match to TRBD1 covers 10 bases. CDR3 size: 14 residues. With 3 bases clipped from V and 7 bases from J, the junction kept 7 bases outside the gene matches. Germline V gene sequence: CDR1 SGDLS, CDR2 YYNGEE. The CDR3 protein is CASSGRQGAREQYF. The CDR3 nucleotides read TGTGCCAGCAGCGGGCGACAGGGGGCGCGGGAGCAGTACTTC. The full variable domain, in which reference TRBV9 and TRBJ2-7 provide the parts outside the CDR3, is DSGVTQTPKHLITATGQRVTLRCSPRSGDLSVYWYQQSLDQGLQFLIQYYNGEERAKGNILERFSAQQFPDLHSELNLSSLELGDSALYFCASSGRQGAREQYFGPGTRLTVT.

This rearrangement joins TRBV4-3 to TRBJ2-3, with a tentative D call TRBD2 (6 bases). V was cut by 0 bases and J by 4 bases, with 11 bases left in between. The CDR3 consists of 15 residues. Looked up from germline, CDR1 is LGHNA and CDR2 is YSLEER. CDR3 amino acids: CASSQDRGIADTQYF. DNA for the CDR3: TGCGCCAGCAGCCAAGATCGGGGGATCGCAGATACGCAGTATTTT.

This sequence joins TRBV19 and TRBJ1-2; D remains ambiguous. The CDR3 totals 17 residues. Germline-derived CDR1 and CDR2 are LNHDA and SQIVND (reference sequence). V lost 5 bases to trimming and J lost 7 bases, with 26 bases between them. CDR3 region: CASSPDIKPGPFSGYTF. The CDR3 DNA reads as TGTGCCAGTAGTCCCGACATCAAGCCCGGCCCCTTTAGTGGCTACACCTTC. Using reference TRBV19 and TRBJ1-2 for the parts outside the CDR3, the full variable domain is DGGITQSPKYLFRKEGQNVTLSCEQNLNHDAMYWYRQDPGQGLRLIYYSQIVNDFQKGDIAEGYSVSREKKESFPLTVTSAQKNPTAFYLCASSPDIKPGPFSGYTFGSGTRLTVV.

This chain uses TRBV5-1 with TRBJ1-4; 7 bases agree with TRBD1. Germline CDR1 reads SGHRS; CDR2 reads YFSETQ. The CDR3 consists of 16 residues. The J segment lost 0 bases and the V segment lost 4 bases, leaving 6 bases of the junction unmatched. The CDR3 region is CASSDRVGATNEKLFF. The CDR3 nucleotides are TGCGCCAGCAGCGACAGGGTAGGAGCAACTAATGAAAAACTGTTTTTT.

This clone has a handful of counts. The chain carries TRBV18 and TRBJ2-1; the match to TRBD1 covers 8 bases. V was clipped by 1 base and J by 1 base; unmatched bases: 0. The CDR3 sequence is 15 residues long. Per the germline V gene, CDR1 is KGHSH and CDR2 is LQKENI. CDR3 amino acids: CASSPRQGSYNEQFF. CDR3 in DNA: TGTGCCAGCTCACCACGACAGGGGTCCTACAATGAGCAGTTCTTC. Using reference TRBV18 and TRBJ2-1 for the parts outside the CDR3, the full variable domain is NAGVMQNPRHLVRRRGQEARLRCSPMKGHSHVYWYRQLPEEGLKFMVYLQKENIIDESGMPKERFSAEFPKEGPSILRIQQVVRGDSAAYFCASSPRQGSYNEQFFGPGTRLTVL.

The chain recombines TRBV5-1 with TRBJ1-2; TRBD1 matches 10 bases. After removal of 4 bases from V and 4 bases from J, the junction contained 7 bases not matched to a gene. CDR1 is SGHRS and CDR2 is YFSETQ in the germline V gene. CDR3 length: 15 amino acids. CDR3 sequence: CASSQGQGGFYGYTF. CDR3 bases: TGCGCCAGCAGCCAAGGACAGGGGGGGTTCTATGGCTACACCTTC.

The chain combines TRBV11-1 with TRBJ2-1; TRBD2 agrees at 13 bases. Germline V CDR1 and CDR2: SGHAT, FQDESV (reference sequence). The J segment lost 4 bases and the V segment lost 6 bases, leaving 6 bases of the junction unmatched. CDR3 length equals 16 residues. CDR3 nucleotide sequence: TGTGCCAGCAGGCAAGGACTAGCGGGAGTTTACAATGAGCAGTTCTTC. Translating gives CASRQGLAGVYNEQFF.

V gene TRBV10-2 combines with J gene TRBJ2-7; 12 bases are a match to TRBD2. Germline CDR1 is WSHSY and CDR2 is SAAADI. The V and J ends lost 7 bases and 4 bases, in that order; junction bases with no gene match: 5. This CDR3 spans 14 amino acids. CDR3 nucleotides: TGCGCCAGCACTAGCGGGAGGGCTGCGTACGAGCAGTACTTC. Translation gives CASTSGRAAYEQYF.

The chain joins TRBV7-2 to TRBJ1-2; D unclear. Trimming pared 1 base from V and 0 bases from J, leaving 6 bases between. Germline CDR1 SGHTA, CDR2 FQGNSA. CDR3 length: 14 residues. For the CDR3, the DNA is TGTGCCAGCAGCTTAGTCCCGGCTAACTATGGCTACACCTTC. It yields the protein CASSLVPANYGYTF.

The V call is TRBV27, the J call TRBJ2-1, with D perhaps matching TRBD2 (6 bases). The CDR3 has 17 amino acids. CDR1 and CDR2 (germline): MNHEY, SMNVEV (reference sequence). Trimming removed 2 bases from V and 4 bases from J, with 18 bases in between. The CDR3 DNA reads TGTGCCAGCAGTTTACCCTCTGGAGGGAGGAGTTACAATGAGCAGTTCTTC. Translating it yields CASSLPSGGRSYNEQFF.

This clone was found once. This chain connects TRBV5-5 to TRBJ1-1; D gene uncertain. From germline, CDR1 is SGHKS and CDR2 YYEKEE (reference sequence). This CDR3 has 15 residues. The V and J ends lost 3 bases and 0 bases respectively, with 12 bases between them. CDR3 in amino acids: CASSSTILMNTEAFF. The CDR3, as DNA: TGTGCCAGCAGCTCTACGATTCTAATGAACACTGAAGCTTTCTTT. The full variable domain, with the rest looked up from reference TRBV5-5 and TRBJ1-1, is DAGVTQSPTHLIKTRGQQVTLRCSPISGHKSVSWYQQVLGQGPQFIFQYYEKEERGRGNFPDRFSARQFPNYSSELNVNALLLGDSALYLCASSSTILMNTEAFFGQGTRLTVV.

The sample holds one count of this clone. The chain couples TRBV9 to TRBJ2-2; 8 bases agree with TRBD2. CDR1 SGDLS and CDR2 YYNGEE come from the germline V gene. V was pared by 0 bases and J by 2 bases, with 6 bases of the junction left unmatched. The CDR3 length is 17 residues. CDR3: CASSVVLTSGNTGELFF. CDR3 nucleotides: TGTGCCAGCAGCGTAGTTTTAACTAGCGGTAACACCGGGGAGCTGTTTTTT.

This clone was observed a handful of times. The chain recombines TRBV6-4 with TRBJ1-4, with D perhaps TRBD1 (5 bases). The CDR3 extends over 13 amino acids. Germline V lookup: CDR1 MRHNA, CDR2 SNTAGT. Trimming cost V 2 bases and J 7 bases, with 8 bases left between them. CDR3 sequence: CASSDGGGEKLFF. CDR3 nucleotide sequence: TGTGCCAGCAGTGACGGGGGGGGTGAAAAACTGTTTTTT.

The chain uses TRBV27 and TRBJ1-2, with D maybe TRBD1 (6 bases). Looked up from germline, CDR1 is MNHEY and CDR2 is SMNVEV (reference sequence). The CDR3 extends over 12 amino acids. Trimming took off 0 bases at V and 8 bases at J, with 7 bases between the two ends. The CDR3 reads CASSLSGAGYTF. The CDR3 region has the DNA TGTGCCAGCAGTTTATCGGGGGCCGGCTACACCTTC.

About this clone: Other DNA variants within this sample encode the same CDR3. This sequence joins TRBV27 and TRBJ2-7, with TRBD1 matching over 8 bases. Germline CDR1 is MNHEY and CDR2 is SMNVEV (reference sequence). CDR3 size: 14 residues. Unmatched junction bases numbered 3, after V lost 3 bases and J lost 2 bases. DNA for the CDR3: TGTGCCAGCAGTTTGAGCAGGGGGCCCTACGAGCAGTACTTC. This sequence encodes CASSLSRGPYEQYF.

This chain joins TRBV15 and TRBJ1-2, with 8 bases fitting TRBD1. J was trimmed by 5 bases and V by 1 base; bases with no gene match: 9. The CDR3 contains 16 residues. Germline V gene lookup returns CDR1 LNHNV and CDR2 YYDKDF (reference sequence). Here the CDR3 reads CATSRVGRGLEYGYTF. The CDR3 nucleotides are TGTGCCACCAGCAGAGTTGGCAGGGGGCTTGAGTATGGCTACACCTTC.

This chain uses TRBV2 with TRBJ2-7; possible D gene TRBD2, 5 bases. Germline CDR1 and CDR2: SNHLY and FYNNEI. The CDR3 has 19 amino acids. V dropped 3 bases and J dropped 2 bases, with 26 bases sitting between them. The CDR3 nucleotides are TGTGCCAGCAGTGATCTTCTGTTTGGGGTTGCGGGCCAGCCCTACGAGCAGTACTTC. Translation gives CASSDLLFGVAGQPYEQYF.

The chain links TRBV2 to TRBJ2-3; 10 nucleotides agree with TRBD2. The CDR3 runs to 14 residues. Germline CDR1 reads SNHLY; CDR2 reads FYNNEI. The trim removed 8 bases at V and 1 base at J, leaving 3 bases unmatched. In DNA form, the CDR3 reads TGTGCCAGCGGTCTAGCGGGGGGCACAGATACGCAGTATTTT. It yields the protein CASGLAGGTDTQYF. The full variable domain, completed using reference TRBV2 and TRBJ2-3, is EPEVTQTPSHQVTQMGQEVILRCVPISNHLYFYWYRQILGQKVEFLVSFYNNEISEKSEIFDDQFSVERPDGSNFTLKIRSTKLEDSAMYFCASGLAGGTDTQYFGPGTRLTVL.

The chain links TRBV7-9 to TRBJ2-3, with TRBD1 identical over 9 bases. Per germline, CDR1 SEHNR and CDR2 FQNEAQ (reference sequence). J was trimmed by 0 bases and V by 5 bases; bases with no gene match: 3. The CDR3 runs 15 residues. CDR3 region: CASSPTGGSTDTQYF. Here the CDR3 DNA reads TGTGCCAGCAGCCCGACAGGGGGTAGCACAGATACGCAGTATTTT.

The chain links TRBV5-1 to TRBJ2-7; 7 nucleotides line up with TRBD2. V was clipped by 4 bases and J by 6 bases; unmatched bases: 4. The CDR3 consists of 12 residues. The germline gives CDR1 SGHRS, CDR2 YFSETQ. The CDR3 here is CASSPGLGEQYF. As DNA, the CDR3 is TGCGCCAGCAGCCCCGGACTAGGCGAGCAGTACTTC.

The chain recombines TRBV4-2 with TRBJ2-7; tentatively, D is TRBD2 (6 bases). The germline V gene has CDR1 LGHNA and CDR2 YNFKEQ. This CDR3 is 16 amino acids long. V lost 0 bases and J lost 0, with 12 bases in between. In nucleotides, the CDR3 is TGTGCCAGCAGCCAAGATGAGGGGACTTTCTCCTACGAGCAGTACTTC. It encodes CASSQDEGTFSYEQYF.

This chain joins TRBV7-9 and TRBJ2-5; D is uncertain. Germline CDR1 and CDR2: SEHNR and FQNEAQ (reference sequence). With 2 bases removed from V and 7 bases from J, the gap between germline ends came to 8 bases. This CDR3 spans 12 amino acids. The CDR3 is CASSLSSPTQYF. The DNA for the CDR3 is TGTGCCAGCAGCTTATCCTCCCCGACCCAGTACTTC.

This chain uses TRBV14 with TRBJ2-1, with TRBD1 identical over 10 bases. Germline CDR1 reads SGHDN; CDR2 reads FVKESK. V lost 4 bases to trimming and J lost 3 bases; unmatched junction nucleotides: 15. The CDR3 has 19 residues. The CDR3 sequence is CASSPPLGTDRGIYNEQFF. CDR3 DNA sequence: TGTGCCAGCAGCCCTCCGTTGGGGACGGACAGGGGGATCTACAATGAGCAGTTCTTC.